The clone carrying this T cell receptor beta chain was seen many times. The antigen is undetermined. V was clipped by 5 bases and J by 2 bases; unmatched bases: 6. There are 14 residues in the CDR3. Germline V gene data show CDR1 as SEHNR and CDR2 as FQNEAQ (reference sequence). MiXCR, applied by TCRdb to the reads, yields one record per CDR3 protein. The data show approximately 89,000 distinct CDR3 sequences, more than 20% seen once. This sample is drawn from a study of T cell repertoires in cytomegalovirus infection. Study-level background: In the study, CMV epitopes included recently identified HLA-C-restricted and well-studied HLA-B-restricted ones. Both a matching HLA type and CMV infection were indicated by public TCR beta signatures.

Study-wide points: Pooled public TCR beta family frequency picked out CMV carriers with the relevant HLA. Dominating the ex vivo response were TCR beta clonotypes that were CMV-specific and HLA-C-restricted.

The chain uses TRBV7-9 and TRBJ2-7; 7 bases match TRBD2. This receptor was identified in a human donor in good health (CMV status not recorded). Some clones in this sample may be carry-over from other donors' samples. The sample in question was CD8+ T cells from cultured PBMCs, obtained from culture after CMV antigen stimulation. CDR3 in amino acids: CASSERGATYEQYF. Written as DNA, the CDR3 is TGTGCCAGCAGCGAGCGGGGCGCCACCTACGAGCAGTACTTC.